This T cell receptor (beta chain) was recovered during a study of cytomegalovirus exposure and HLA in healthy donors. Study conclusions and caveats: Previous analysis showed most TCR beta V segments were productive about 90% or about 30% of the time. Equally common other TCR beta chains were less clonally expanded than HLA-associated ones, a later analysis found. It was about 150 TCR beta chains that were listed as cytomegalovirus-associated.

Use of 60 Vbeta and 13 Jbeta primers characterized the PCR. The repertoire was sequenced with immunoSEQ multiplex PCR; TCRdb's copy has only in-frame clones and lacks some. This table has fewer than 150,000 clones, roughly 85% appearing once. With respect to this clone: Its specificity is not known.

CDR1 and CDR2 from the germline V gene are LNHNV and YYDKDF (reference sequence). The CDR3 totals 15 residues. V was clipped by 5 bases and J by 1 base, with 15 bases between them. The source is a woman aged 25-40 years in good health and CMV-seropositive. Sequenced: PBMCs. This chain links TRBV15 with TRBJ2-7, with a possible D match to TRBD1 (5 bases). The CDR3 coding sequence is TGTGCCACCAGCCGCGAAGGGGTGGGGTCCTACGAGCAGTACTTC. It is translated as CATSREGVGSYEQYF.